The next 25 T cell receptor beta chains were all read from a single sample in a study of PD-L1 blockade in urothelial cancer. Some clones are missing from TCRdb's copy, which holds only in-frame ones; the method was immunoSEQ multiplex PCR. In the table there are approximately 79,000 clones, about 91% of which are singletons. Time point defined: peripheral blood 6 weeks after treatment start. The sequencing used PBMCs, collected around atezolizumab (anti-PD-L1) treatment. The source of these receptors is a woman older than 75 with urothelial cancer.

The CDR3 nucleotides read TGTGCCAGCAGTCCCTTGTGGGGGGGACGGAACTCCTACGAGCAGTACTTC. It translates to CASSPLWGGRNSYEQYF. This rearrangement joins TRBV11-2 to TRBJ2-7; 7 bases are a match to TRBD2. Germline CDR1 is SGHAT and CDR2 is FQNNGV. The CDR3 contains 17 residues. The V gene end was trimmed by 6 bases and the J gene end by 0 bases; junction bases not matched to a gene: 14.

The V gene is TRBV28, the J gene TRBJ2-7, with a tentative D call TRBD1 (6 bases). With 7 bases removed from V and 0 bases from J, the gap between germline ends came to 10 bases. CDR3 length: 13 residues. Germline loops: CDR1 MDHEN, CDR2 SYDVKM. The chain's CDR3 is CASTSGASYEQYF. CDR3 nucleotides: TGTGCCAGCACATCAGGGGCCTCCTACGAGCAGTACTTC.

This clone was counted once. The chain couples TRBV18 to TRBJ1-1; weak D call: TRBD1 (5 bases). V lost 6 bases and J 3 bases, leaving 11 bases between the germline ends. The CDR3 is 13 amino acids. CDR1 KGHSH and CDR2 LQKENI come from the germline V gene. The CDR3 coding sequence is TGTGCCAGCTCCCTTGGGGGGGACACTGAAGCTTTCTTT. Residues: CASSLGGDTEAFF.

CDR3 sequence (DNA): TGTGCCAGCAGCAACGGACAGGGAAACAGACAGCCCCAGCATTTT. Its translation: CASSNGQGNRQPQHF. This chain uses TRBV5-6 with TRBJ1-5, with 8 nucleotides matching TRBD1. The junction had 10 bases not matched to a gene; V was cut back by 4 bases and J by 7 bases. The CDR3 extends over 15 amino acids. CDR1 is SGHDT, CDR2 YYEEEE, per germline.

The V gene is TRBV7-9, the J gene TRBJ2-7; D is unclear. V lost 1 base and J 1 base, leaving 8 bases between the germline ends. This CDR3 is built from 14 residues. Per germline, CDR1 SEHNR and CDR2 FQNEAQ (reference sequence). DNA of the CDR3: TGTGCCAGCAGCTTAGGAGGCCTTTCCTACGAGCAGTACTTC. As protein: CASSLGGLSYEQYF.

DNA of the CDR3: TGTGCCAGTAGTATGAACCTAGCGGGAGCGAACACCGGGGAGCTGTTTTTT. As protein: CASSMNLAGANTGELFF. The J gene is TRBJ2-2, the V gene TRBV19, with TRBD2 matching 10 bases. Unmatched junction bases numbered 4, after V lost 3 bases and J lost 0 bases. This CDR3 has 17 residues. Germline V gives CDR1 LNHDA, CDR2 SQIVND (reference sequence).

The table lists this clone with a count of one. The V and J genes are TRBV9 and TRBJ2-1; 7 bases are a match to TRBD2. Trimming removed 2 bases from V and 0 bases from J; junction bases left unmatched: 8. Germline loops: CDR1 SGDLS, CDR2 YYNGEE. The CDR3 contains 17 residues. The CDR3 loop is CASSVGLGGSSYNEQFF. As DNA, the CDR3 is TGTGCCAGCAGCGTGGGTTTGGGCGGGAGCTCCTACAATGAGCAGTTCTTC.

The chain has TRBV6-5 and TRBJ2-1, with 8 bases matching TRBD2. Germline V gene data show CDR1 as MNHEY and CDR2 as SVGAGI. This CDR3 comprises 14 residues. The trim removed 6 bases at V and 8 bases at J, leaving 9 bases unmatched. The CDR3 sequence: CASRGAGEGDEQFF. CDR3 nucleotide sequence: TGTGCCAGCAGAGGAGCGGGAGAAGGGGATGAGCAGTTCTTC.

CDR3 protein: CASSQLHGTPNEQFF. The CDR3 DNA follows: TGCGCCAGCAGCCAACTACACGGGACTCCCAATGAGCAGTTCTTC. The chain employs TRBV4-1 and TRBJ2-1; weak D call: TRBD2 (6 bases). Germline CDR1 is MGHRA and CDR2 is YSYEKL. CDR3 length equals 15 residues. The V gene lost 2 bases and the J gene lost 6 bases, with 14 bases spanning the gap.

This clone was seen only once. The chain employs TRBV19 and TRBJ1-2; maybe TRBD1 (6 bases). Germline CDR1 reads LNHDA; CDR2 reads SQIVND (reference sequence). The V end was cut by 6 bases, the J end by 8 bases, with 16 bases between. This CDR3 has 13 residues. The CDR3 protein is CASSGTGPGGYTF. The CDR3 DNA follows: TGTGCCAGTAGCGGAACAGGGCCCGGGGGCTACACCTTC.

The chain couples TRBV7-9 to TRBJ1-2, with 9 bases fitting TRBD1. Per the germline V gene, CDR1 is SEHNR and CDR2 is FQNEAQ (reference sequence). Trimming took 5 bases from V and 2 from J; bases not matched to a gene: 6. The CDR3 sequence is 15 residues long. As DNA, the CDR3 is TGTGCCAGCAGCCCCTCGGACAGGGGAAACTATGGCTACACCTTC. Translating gives CASSPSDRGNYGYTF.

The CDR3 DNA reads TGTGCCATCAGTGAGTTCGAGAATGAGCAGTTCTTC. This translates into CAISEFENEQFF. The chain couples TRBV10-3 to TRBJ2-1, with D unresolved. V lost 1 base to trimming and J lost 7 bases, with 5 bases between them. CDR1 ENHRY and CDR2 SYGVKD come from the germline V gene. This CDR3 comprises 12 residues.

V is TRBV15 and J is TRBJ2-2; no definite D call. CDR3 length: 14 amino acids. Germline V gene data show CDR1 as LNHNV and CDR2 as YYDKDF (reference sequence). Trimming removed 1 base from V and 6 bases from J, with 9 bases in between. The CDR3 DNA reads TGTGCCACCAGCAGAGGAGCTAGTGCCGGGGAGCTGTTTTTT. Protein: CATSRGASAGELFF.

The chain employs TRBV18 and TRBJ1-1; no clear D. The CDR3 loop spans 15 amino acids. V lost 0 bases and J lost 1, with 9 bases in between. Per germline, CDR1 KGHSH and CDR2 LQKENI. The CDR3 coding sequence is TGTGCCAGCTCACCACCGAACAGACCGAACACTGAAGCTTTCTTT. It codes for CASSPPNRPNTEAFF. The full variable domain, rest sourced from reference TRBV18 and TRBJ1-1, is NAGVMQNPRHLVRRRGQEARLRCSPMKGHSHVYWYRQLPEEGLKFMVYLQKENIIDESGMPKERFSAEFPKEGPSILRIQQVVRGDSAAYFCASSPPNRPNTEAFFGQGTRLTVV.

The chain links TRBV10-2 to TRBJ1-2, with 7 bases that match TRBD1. This CDR3 contains 13 residues. Germline V gene sequence: CDR1 WSHSY, CDR2 SAAADI. Trimming cost V 6 bases and J 7 bases; bases outside gene matches: 8. This chain's CDR3 is CASSPTGLRGYTF. The CDR3 nucleotides are TGCGCCAGCAGCCCGACAGGGCTTCGTGGCTACACCTTC.

The chain carries TRBV25-1 and TRBJ1-3; possibly TRBD1 for D (6 bases). CDR3 length equals 16 residues. The V and J ends lost 3 bases and 0 bases respectively, with 12 bases between them. The germline V gene has CDR1 MGHDK and CDR2 SYGVNS. The CDR3 region is CASSDLDSSSGNTIYF. The CDR3 region has the DNA TGTGCCAGCAGTGACTTGGACAGCAGCTCTGGAAACACCATATATTTT.

Here the CDR3 reads CASFVGGLTGELFF. The CDR3 DNA is TGTGCCAGCTTCGTCGGGGGGCTCACCGGGGAGCTGTTTTTT. The rearrangement uses TRBV28 and TRBJ2-2; D is perhaps TRBD2 (7 bases). Germline CDR1 MDHEN, CDR2 SYDVKM. Deletions cut 8 bases from V and 4 bases from J, with 14 bases between. This CDR3 comprises 14 residues.

The CDR3 DNA is TGTGCCAGCAGCTTTGGATTAAACAGGGGGGACTATGGCTACACCTTC. It specifies CASSFGLNRGDYGYTF. The rearrangement joins TRBV7-8 to TRBJ1-2; 8 bases map to TRBD1. V was clipped by 3 bases and J by 3 bases; unmatched bases: 9. There are 16 residues in the CDR3. From germline, CDR1 is SGHVS and CDR2 FQNEAQ.

The gene calls are TRBV18 and TRBJ1-2, with 8 bases fitting TRBD1. V lost 2 bases to trimming and J lost 6 bases; unmatched junction nucleotides: 2. The germline gives CDR1 KGHSH, CDR2 LQKENI. The CDR3 is 13 residues long. Here the CDR3 reads CASSPLQGDGYTF. DNA of the CDR3: TGTGCCAGCTCACCATTACAGGGGGATGGCTACACCTTC.

Of note for this clone: One end of the junction fails to match germline, which may point to a read error. The chain uses TRBV5-5 and TRBJ2-3; D unresolved. Germline V gene data show CDR1 as SGHKS and CDR2 as YYEKEE (reference sequence). The CDR3 loop spans 11 amino acids. The CDR3 sequence: CASRSARERIF. The CDR3 nucleotides read TGTGCCAGCAGGTCGGCGAGAGAGCGAATCTTT.

This rearrangement joins TRBV7-6 to TRBJ1-2; D is unresolved. Per the germline V gene, CDR1 is SGHVS and CDR2 is FNYEAQ. V was clipped by 5 bases and J by 3 bases, with 16 bases between them. The CDR3 sequence is 15 residues long. Here the CDR3 DNA reads TGTGCCAGCAGCCCAACGATGGCAGGTCACTATGGCTACACCTTC. This encodes CASSPTMAGHYGYTF.

This clone was seen a handful of times. The CDR3 loop reads CASSLIAGGSEQFF. The DNA for the CDR3 is TGCGCCAGCAGCCTCATAGCGGGAGGTAGTGAGCAGTTCTTC. The V gene is TRBV5-1, the J gene TRBJ2-1; 10 bases align to TRBD2. V dropped 4 bases and J dropped 9; count of bases not matched to a gene: 7. The V gene's germline CDR1 is SGHRS and CDR2 YFSETQ. CDR3 length: 14 amino acids.

The CDR3 spells CASSPNKQETQYF. The CDR3 DNA sequence: TGTGCCAGCAGCCCGAACAAACAAGAGACCCAGTACTTC. The V and J genes are TRBV2 and TRBJ2-5, with D uncertain. The CDR3 contains 13 residues. Looked up from germline, CDR1 is SNHLY and CDR2 is FYNNEI. Deletions cut 6 bases from V and 2 bases from J, with 10 bases between. Variable domain in full (rest from reference TRBV2 and TRBJ2-5): EPEVTQTPSHQVTQMGQEVILRCVPISNHLYFYWYRQILGQKVEFLVSFYNNEISEKSEIFDDQFSVERPDGSNFTLKIRSTKLEDSAMYFCASSPNKQETQYFGPGTRLLVL.

The chain recombines TRBV5-4 with TRBJ2-7; 7 bases fit TRBD2. Germline CDR1 and CDR2: SGHNT and YYREEE (reference sequence). This CDR3 region has 14 residues. Unmatched junction bases numbered 9, after V lost 2 bases and J lost 7 bases. In DNA, the CDR3 is TGTGCCAGCAGCTTCGTTCAGCGGGAAGAGGAGCAGTACTTC. Translating it yields CASSFVQREEEQYF.

This clone came up once. DNA for the CDR3: TGTGCCAGCAGCCCCAGGGCAGACACTGAAGCTTTCTTT. Amino acid sequence: CASSPRADTEAFF. The chain uses TRBV28 and TRBJ1-1, with D possibly matching TRBD1 (5 bases). This CDR3 is built from 13 residues. Germline CDR1 MDHEN, CDR2 SYDVKM. Deletions cut 6 bases from V and 3 bases from J, with 11 bases between.